This TCR beta chain was found in a study of blood T cell repertoires in COVID-19. About the study: COVID-19 samples, acute and convalescent, were from the United States, Italy and Spain. PBMCs, B-cell-depleted T cells, or T cells were the source of the cDNA or gDNA that made up the material.

In the source study's methods: It was from reference gene primer amplification that nucleated cell counts were estimated. Clones were read by immunoSEQ multiplex PCR, and TCRdb kept only the in-frame ones, dropping some. V, J and clone size reflect that table, while D and trimming were determined from the DNA. This sample has 200,000 to 250,000 clones, with around 91% found just once. The V gene's germline CDR1 is KGHSH and CDR2 LQKENI. The V end lost 0 bases, the J end lost 9 bases, and 14 bases lay between the germline ends. The CDR3 length is 14 residues. Cohort assignment relied on participant-reported clinical history.

Sequencing input: PBMCs or T cells enriched from blood (not recorded which). This sequence originates from a woman aged 18 to 35 in a cohort exposed to, infected with or recovered from COVID-19 (not recorded which). The V gene is TRBV18, the J gene TRBJ2-5, with D tentatively TRBD1 (5 bases). CDR3 in amino acids: CASSPPKGSRAQYF. In nucleotides, the CDR3 is TGTGCCAGCTCACCACCGAAGGGGTCAAGGGCCCAGTACTTC.